The clone carrying this TCR beta chain has just a few counts. CD4+ T-LGLL patients came from Padova, Helsinki and Shinshu hematology units. This sample was taken from a study of STAT5B mutations in CD4+ large granular lymphocyte leukemia. Measured with immunoSEQ multiplex PCR; TCRdb has only the in-frame clones, and not every one. The sample comprises some 2,000 clones, about 75% of which are singletons, and approximately 2% rests with the top ten. This TCR derives from a woman aged 70-85 years with CD4+ T-cell large granular lymphocyte leukemia. Sequencing was done on a sample of PBMCs.

Here the CDR3 DNA reads TGTGCCAGCAGCAAATGCCCCACTAGCGGGGAGAATGAGCAGTTCTTC. Its protein is CASSKCPTSGENEQFF. The chain carries TRBV21-1 and TRBJ2-1; the table's D call, TRBD2, has no DNA check behind it. TRBV21-1 constitutes a pseudogene. CDR3 length equals 16 residues.